Listed below are T cell receptor beta chains from one sample, sequenced in a study of molecular identifiers for immune sequencing clone quantification. TCRdb redid the calling of the PCR reads with MiXCR, one entry per CDR3 protein. This table has 490,000 or so distinct CDR3 sequences, 20% to 25% appearing once. The sequenced sample consisted of naive CD8+ T cells from blood, with Jurkat cell RNA spiked in. The receptor set was obtained from a human donor in good health. Some libraries in this study had Jurkat cell RNA spiked in. Each CDR3 is given with its conserved first and last residue. A D gene is named only where the DNA matches it firmly. Clone size is stated in some rows and not others, as once, few, many or a class when expanded.

J	size	V	D	length	CDR3	DNA
TRBJ2-6	few	TRBV12-3/TRBV12-4	NA	16	CASSLSGSSGANVLTF	TGTGCCAGCAGTTTATCCGGTTCCTCTGGGGCCAACGTCCTGACTTTC
TRBJ2-7	few	TRBV19	NA	15	CASNPGVGLSYEQYF	TGTGCCAGTAACCCAGGGGTGGGACTTTCCTACGAGCAGTACTTC
TRBJ2-7	many	TRBV4-1	NA	15	CASSLEQAETYEQYF	TGCGCCAGCAGCCTAGAGCAGGCCGAAACCTACGAGCAGTACTTC
TRBJ2-5	few	TRBV11-2	NA	15	CASSSDWSLQETQYF	TGTGCCAGCAGCTCCGATTGGTCGTTGCAAGAGACCCAGTACTTC
TRBJ2-3	few	TRBV3-1	TRBD2	17	CASSQGTLAGGPDTQYF	TGTGCCAGCAGCCAAGGGACCTTAGCGGGAGGGCCGGATACGCAGTATTTT
TRBJ2-7	NA	TRBV2	NA	14	CASSETTRPYEQYF	TGTGCCAGCAGTGAAACTACTAGGCCCTACGAGCAGTACTTC
TRBJ2-3	many	TRBV3-1	NA	12	CASSQDLYTQYF	TGTGCCAGCAGCCAAGATTTGTATACGCAGTATTTT
TRBJ2-3	many	TRBV12-3/TRBV12-4	NA	16	CASSLGLGSGTDTQYF	TGTGCCAGCAGTTTAGGGTTGGGTAGCGGCACAGATACGCAGTATTTT
TRBJ2-3	NA	TRBV9	NA	15	CASSVETGTTDTQYF	TGTGCCAGCAGCGTAGAAACAGGGACCACAGATACGCAGTATTTT
TRBJ2-1	NA	TRBV7-9	TRBD1	19	CASSEWDRVTGPTYNEQFF	TGTGCCAGCAGCGAGTGGGACAGGGTTACCGGGCCCACCTACAATGAGCAGTTCTTC
TRBJ2-7	few	TRBV5-1	NA	14	CASSTAGPTYEQYF	TGCGCCAGCAGCACGGCGGGACCGACCTACGAGCAGTACTTC
TRBJ2-2	NA	TRBV2	NA	15	CASSAGRVYTGELFF	TGTGCCAGCAGTGCGGGCAGGGTGTACACCGGGGAGCTGTTTTTT
TRBJ2-3	NA	TRBV10-1	NA	14	CASSEGTSTDTQYF	TGCGCCAGCAGTGAAGGAACTAGCACAGATACGCAGTATTTT
TRBJ2-7	many	TRBV5-6	NA	13	CASSRDGSYEQYF	TGTGCCAGCAGCCGGGACGGCTCCTACGAGCAGTACTTC
TRBJ2-7	NA	TRBV7-3	TRBD2	14	CASSSGTSGGEQYF	TGTGCCAGCAGCTCTGGGACTAGCGGGGGCGAGCAGTACTTC
TRBJ2-7	few	TRBV7-9	TRBD2	18	CASSYRLAGGAPSYEQYF	TGTGCCAGCAGCTACAGACTAGCGGGAGGTGCCCCCTCCTACGAGCAGTACTTC
TRBJ1-6	NA	TRBV7-9	TRBD1	17	CANSYRMETGLNSPLHF	TGTGCCAACAGCTACAGGATGGAGACAGGGCTCAATTCACCCCTCCACTTT
TRBJ2-5	many	TRBV28	NA	13	CASRSVTVRTQYF	TGTGCCAGCAGGTCCGTCACAGTGAGGACCCAGTACTTC
TRBJ2-7	many	TRBV7-2	NA	15	CASSPAFGVGYEQYF	TGTGCCAGCAGCCCGGCGTTTGGGGTAGGCTACGAGCAGTACTTC
TRBJ1-1	many	TRBV6-2/TRBV6-3	NA	14	CASSYYLSGPEAFF	TGTGCCAGCAGTTACTACCTAAGCGGCCCTGAAGCTTTCTTT
TRBJ2-3	NA	TRBV7-8	NA	15	CASSRPGPSTDTRYF	TGTGCCAGCAGCCGACCGGGACCCAGCACAGATACGCGGTATTTT
TRBJ1-1	NA	TRBV30	NA	11	CAWSVPPKWDF	TGTGCCTGGAGTGTACCCCCTAAATGGGACTTT
TRBJ2-2	NA	TRBV15	NA	17	CATSREFLPSNTGELFF	TGTGCCACCAGCAGGGAGTTTCTCCCTTCGAACACCGGGGAGCTGTTTTTT
TRBJ1-6	few	TRBV19	NA	14	CASSIDQDNSPLHF	TGTGCCAGTAGTATCGACCAGGATAATTCACCCCTCCACTTT
TRBJ2-3	NA	TRBV27	NA	15	CASSLTGHSADTQYF	TGTGCCAGCAGTTTAACGGGACACAGCGCAGATACGCAGTATTTT
TRBJ2-1	NA	TRBV7-9	NA	15	CASSTHARPHNEQFF	TGTGCCAGCAGCACCCATGCGCGGCCCCACAATGAGCAGTTCTTC
TRBJ1-5	NA	TRBV6-5	NA	14	CASRKGGGNQPQRF	TGTGCCAGCAGGAAAGGCGGGGGCAATCAGCCCCAGCGTTTT
TRBJ2-7	few	TRBV28	NA	14	CASSFYKSMYEQYF	TGTGCCAGCAGTTTCTATAAGTCAATGTACGAGCAGTACTTC
TRBJ2-2	NA	TRBV24-1	TRBD2	17	CATSDWTSGSNTGELFF	TGTGCCACCAGTGATTGGACTAGCGGGTCTAACACCGGGGAGCTGTTTTTT
TRBJ2-7	NA	TRBV2	NA	15	CASSEDLIAYYEQYF	TGTGCCAGCAGTGAAGACTTGATAGCCTACTACGAGCAGTACTTC
TRBJ2-7	few	TRBV4-3	NA	17	CASSQIHVLDKSYEQYF	TGCGCCAGCAGCCAAATTCACGTCTTAGACAAATCCTACGAGCAGTACTTC
TRBJ1-1	few	TRBV18	TRBD1	14	CASSPLDRATEAFF	TGTGCCAGCTCACCCCTAGACAGGGCCACTGAAGCTTTCTTT
TRBJ2-3	few	TRBV9	TRBD1	16	CASSGGTGGSTDTQYF	TGTGCCAGCAGCGGCGGGACAGGGGGAAGCACAGATACGCAGTATTTT
TRBJ1-1	NA	TRBV6-2/TRBV6-3	NA	16	CASSYNHIAMNTEAFF	TGTGCCAGCAGTTACAACCACATAGCAATGAACACTGAAGCTTTCTTT
TRBJ2-7	NA	TRBV20-1	NA	11	CSASPSYEQYF	TGCAGTGCTAGCCCTTCCTACGAGCAGTACTTC
TRBJ2-3	many	TRBV20-1	TRBD2	16	CSVPGLAGLITDTQYF	TGCAGTGTCCCGGGACTAGCGGGATTGATAACAGATACGCAGTATTTT
TRBJ2-3	few	TRBV18	NA	14	CASSPGPRPDTQYF	TGTGCCAGCTCACCCGGGCCGCGGCCAGATACGCAGTATTTT
TRBJ1-1	few	TRBV4-3	TRBD1	14	CASSQDSGTGEAFF	TGCGCCAGCAGCCAAGATTCCGGGACAGGGGAAGCTTTCTTT
TRBJ2-2	few	TRBV27	TRBD1	16	CASSTRQGAATGELFF	TGTGCCAGCAGTACACGACAGGGTGCCGCCACCGGGGAGCTGTTTTTT
TRBJ1-3	few	TRBV14	NA	15	CASSPGATSGNTIYF	TGTGCCAGCAGCCCTGGAGCCACCTCTGGAAACACCATATATTTT
TRBJ2-5	many	TRBV2	NA	16	CASSEAAGRSQETQYF	TGTGCCAGCAGTGAAGCCGCGGGAAGGTCTCAAGAGACCCAGTACTTC
TRBJ1-1	many	TRBV29-1	TRBD1	14	CSVEGRTGRTEAFF	TGCAGCGTTGAAGGCCGGACAGGGCGGACTGAAGCTTTCTTT
TRBJ1-3	few	TRBV5-6	NA	14	CASSTGQAGNTIYF	TGTGCCAGCAGCACGGGACAAGCTGGAAACACCATATATTTT
TRBJ2-7	few	TRBV20-1	TRBD2	19	CSALPGTSGGPAPADEQYF	TGCAGTGCCCTTCCCGGGACTAGCGGGGGCCCAGCTCCAGCTGACGAGCAGTACTTC
TRBJ2-7	many	TRBV7-9	NA	12	CASSPTAYEQYF	TGTGCCAGCAGCCCGACCGCCTACGAGCAGTACTTC
TRBJ2-7	many	TRBV6-2/TRBV6-3	NA	16	CASSPSRAPTSGEQYF	TGTGCCAGCAGTCCCTCCAGGGCACCGACATCGGGGGAGCAGTACTTC
TRBJ2-3	many	TRBV7-2	NA	13	CASSLVQGPLPYF	TGTGCCAGCAGCTTAGTCCAGGGCCCACTGCCGTATTTT
TRBJ2-1	few	TRBV11-2	NA	13	CASSLVGWNEQFF	TGTGCCAGCAGCTTAGTGGGGTGGAATGAGCAGTTCTTC
TRBJ2-1	NA	TRBV12-3/TRBV12-4	TRBD1	16	CASRKPGQGFYNEQFF	TGTGCCAGCAGGAAACCGGGACAGGGCTTCTACAATGAGCAGTTCTTC
TRBJ2-7	NA	TRBV7-9	NA	14	CASSLTGQAFEQYF	TGTGCCAGCAGCCTTACGGGACAAGCCTTCGAGCAGTACTTC
TRBJ2-1	few	TRBV12-3/TRBV12-4	NA	12	CASSLVLHEQFF	TGTGCCAGCAGTTTAGTCCTTCATGAGCAGTTCTTC
TRBJ1-2	once	TRBV3-1	TRBD1	16	CASSSPGQGSLRGYTF	TGTGCCAGCAGCTCGCCGGGACAGGGGAGTTTGAGGGGCTACACCTTC
TRBJ2-7	many	TRBV29-1	NA	11	CSVEDAYEQYF	TGCAGCGTTGAGGACGCCTACGAGCAGTACTTC
TRBJ2-3	few	TRBV19	NA	15	CASSIFGGATDTQYF	TGTGCCAGTAGTATTTTTGGAGGAGCCACAGATACGCAGTATTTT
TRBJ2-2	few	TRBV4-1	NA	16	CASSQDPGWWDGELFF	TGCGCCAGCAGCCAAGATCCGGGGTGGTGGGACGGGGAGCTGTTTTTT